This record covers a single T cell receptor beta chain. The same CDR3 is also encoded by other DNA sequences in this sample. This CDR3 has 13 amino acids. The V gene lost 6 bases and the J gene lost 2 bases, with 10 bases spanning the gap. Germline V gives CDR1 LNHDA, CDR2 SQIVND (reference sequence). This specimen belongs to a study of blood T cell repertoires in COVID-19. Whole-study context: Whether acute or convalescent, the COVID-19 samples came from the United States, Italy and Spain. Sources were T cells, B-cell-depleted T cells, or PBMCs; the material itself was cDNA or gDNA.

Assay used: immunoSEQ multiplex PCR; TCRdb lists only in-frame clones, some missing. This sample has about 130,000 clones, with roughly 80% found just once. Sequenced sample: peripheral blood. This TCR derives from a man between 60 and 70 years old with acute or convalescent COVID-19. The chain carries TRBV19 and TRBJ2-5; no reliable D call. The CDR3 nucleotides are TGTGCCAGTAGCCCCGGGTTTCAAGAGACCCAGTACTTC. This encodes CASSPGFQETQYF.